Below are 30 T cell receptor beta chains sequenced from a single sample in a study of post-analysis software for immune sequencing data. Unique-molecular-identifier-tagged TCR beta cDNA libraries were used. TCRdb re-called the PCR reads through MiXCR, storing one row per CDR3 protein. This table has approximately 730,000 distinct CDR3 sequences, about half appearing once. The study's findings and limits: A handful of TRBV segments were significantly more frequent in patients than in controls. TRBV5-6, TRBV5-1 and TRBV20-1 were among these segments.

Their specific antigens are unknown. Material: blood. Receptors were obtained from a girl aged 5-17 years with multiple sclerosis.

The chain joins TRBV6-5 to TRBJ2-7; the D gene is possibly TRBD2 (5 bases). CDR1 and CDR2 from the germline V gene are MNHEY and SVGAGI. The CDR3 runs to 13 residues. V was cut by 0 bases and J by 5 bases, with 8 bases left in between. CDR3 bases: TGTGCCAGCAGTTACTCGAGGCGGGACGAGCAGTACTTC. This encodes CASSYSRRDEQYF.

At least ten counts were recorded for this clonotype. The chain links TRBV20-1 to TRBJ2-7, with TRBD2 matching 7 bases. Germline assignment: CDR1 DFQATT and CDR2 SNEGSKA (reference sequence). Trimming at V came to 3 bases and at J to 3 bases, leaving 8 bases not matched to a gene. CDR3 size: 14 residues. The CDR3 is CSASVYTGGYEQYF. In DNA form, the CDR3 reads TGCAGTGCTAGTGTATACACGGGGGGCTACGAGCAGTACTTC.

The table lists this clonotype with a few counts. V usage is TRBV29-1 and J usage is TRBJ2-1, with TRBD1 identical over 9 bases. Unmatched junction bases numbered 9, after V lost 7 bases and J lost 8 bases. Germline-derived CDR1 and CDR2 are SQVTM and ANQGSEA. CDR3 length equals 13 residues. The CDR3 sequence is CSARDREGDEQFF. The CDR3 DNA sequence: TGCAGCGCCAGGGACAGGGAGGGCGATGAGCAGTTCTTC.

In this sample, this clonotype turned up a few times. The CDR3 spells CSAGRGPGYEQYF. The CDR3 DNA sequence: TGCAGTGCCGGAAGGGGCCCGGGCTACGAGCAGTACTTC. The chain carries TRBV20-1 and TRBJ2-7; a weak D match, TRBD1 (5 bases). Trimming removed 6 bases from V and 3 bases from J, with 15 bases in between. The CDR3 extends over 13 amino acids. Germline lookup yields CDR1 DFQATT and CDR2 SNEGSKA (reference sequence).

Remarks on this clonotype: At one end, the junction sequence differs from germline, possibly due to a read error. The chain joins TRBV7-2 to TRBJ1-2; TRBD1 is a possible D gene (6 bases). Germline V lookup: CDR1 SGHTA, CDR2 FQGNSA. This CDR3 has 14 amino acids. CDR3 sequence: CASSLLVGGYGYTF. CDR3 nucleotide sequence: TGTGCCAGTAGCTTACTCGTAGGGGGCTATGGCTACACCTTC.

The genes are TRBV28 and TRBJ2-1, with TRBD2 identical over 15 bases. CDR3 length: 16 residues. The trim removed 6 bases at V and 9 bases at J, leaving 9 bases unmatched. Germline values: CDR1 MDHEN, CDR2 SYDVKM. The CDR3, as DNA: TGTGCCAGCAGAGAAACCTCGGGACTAGCGGGAGGTGAGCAGTTCTTC. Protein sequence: CASRETSGLAGGEQFF.

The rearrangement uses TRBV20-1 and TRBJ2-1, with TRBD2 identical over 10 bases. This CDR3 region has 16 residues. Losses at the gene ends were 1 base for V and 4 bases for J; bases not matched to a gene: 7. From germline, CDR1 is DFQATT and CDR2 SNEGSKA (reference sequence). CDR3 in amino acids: CSARVSGTSVYNEQFF. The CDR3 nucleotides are TGCAGTGCTAGAGTGTCCGGGACTAGCGTTTACAATGAGCAGTTCTTC.

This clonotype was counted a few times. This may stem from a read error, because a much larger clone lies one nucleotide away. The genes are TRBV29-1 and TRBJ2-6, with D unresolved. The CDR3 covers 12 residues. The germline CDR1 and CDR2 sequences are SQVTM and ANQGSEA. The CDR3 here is CGSNSGANVLTF. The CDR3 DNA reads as TGCGGCTCCAACTCTGGGGCCAACGTCCTGACTTTC.

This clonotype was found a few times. As DNA, the CDR3 is TGCAGTGCTAGAGCGGGACTGGTCCCCTACGAGCAGTACTTC. It translates to CSARAGLVPYEQYF. The chain recombines TRBV20-1 with TRBJ2-7; tentatively, D is TRBD2 (6 bases). Between the trimmed V and J ends, which lost 1 base and 2 bases, there was a span of 12 bases. The CDR3 consists of 14 residues. In germline, CDR1 is DFQATT, CDR2 SNEGSKA (reference sequence).

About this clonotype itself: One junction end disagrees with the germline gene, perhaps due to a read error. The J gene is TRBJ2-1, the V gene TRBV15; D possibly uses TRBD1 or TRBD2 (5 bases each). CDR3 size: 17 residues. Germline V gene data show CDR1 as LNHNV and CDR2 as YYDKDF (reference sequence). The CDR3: CATSGDRGFSSVNEQFF. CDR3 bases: TGCGCCACCAGCGGAGATAGGGGCTTTTCGAGTGTCAATGAGCAGTTCTTC.

The CDR3 reads CATGGYSYNEQFF. For the CDR3, the DNA is TGTGCCACGGGGGGTTACTCCTACAATGAGCAGTTCTTC. The rearrangement links TRBV15 to TRBJ2-1, with a weak D call TRBD2 (6 bases). The CDR3 runs 13 residues. The germline gives CDR1 LNHNV, CDR2 YYDKDF (reference sequence). Trimming shortened V by 9 bases and J by 0 bases, and 9 bases separated the two germline ends.

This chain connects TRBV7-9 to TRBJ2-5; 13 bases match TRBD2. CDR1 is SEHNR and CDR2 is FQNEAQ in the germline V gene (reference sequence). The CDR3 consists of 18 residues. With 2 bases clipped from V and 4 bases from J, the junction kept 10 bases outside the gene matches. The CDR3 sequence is CASSLTGLAGVYGETQYF. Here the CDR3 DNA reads TGTGCCAGCAGCTTAACCGGACTAGCGGGAGTCTATGGAGAGACCCAGTACTTC. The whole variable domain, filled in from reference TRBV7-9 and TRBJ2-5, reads DTGVSQNPRHKITKRGQNVTFRCDPISEHNRLYWYRQTLGQGPEFLTYFQNEAQLEKSRLLSDRFSAERPKGSFSTLEIQRTEQGDSAMYLCASSLTGLAGVYGETQYFGPGTRLLVL.

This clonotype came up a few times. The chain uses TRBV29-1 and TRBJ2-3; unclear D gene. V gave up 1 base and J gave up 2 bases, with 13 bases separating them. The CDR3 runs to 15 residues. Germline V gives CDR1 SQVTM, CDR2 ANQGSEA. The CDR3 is CSVEGRPGFTDTQYF. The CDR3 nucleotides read TGCAGCGTTGAAGGCCGGCCCGGCTTCACAGATACGCAGTATTTT.

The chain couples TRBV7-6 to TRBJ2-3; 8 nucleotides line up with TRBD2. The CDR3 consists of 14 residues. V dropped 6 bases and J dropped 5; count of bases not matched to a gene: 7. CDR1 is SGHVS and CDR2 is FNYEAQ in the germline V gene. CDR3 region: CASRGGLAVDTQYF. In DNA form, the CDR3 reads TGTGCCAGCAGGGGAGGACTAGCAGTAGATACGCAGTATTTT.

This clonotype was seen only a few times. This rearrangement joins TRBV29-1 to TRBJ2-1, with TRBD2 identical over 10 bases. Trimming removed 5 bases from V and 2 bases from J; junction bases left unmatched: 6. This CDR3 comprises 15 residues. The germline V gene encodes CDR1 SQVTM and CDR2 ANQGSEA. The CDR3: CSVQLGLAAYNEQFF. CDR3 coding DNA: TGCAGCGTTCAGTTAGGACTAGCGGCCTACAATGAGCAGTTCTTC.

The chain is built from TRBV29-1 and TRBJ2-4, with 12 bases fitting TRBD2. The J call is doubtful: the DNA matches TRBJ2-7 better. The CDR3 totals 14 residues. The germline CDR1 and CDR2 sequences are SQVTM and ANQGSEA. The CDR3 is CSAQTSGSPYEQYF. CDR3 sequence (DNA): TGCAGCGCCCAGACTAGCGGGAGTCCCTACGAGCAGTACTTC.

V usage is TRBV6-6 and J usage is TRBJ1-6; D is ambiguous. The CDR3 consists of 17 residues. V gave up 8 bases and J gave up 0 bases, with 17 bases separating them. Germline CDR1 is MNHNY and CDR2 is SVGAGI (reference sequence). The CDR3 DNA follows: TGTGCCAGCCTACCATCTAGCATCAGCTCCTATAATTCACCCCTCCACTTT. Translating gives CASLPSSISSYNSPLHF.

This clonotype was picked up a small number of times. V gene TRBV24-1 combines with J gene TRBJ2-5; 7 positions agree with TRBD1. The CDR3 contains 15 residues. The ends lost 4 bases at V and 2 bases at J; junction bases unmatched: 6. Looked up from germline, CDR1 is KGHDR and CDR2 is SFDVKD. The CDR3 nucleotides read TGTGCCACCAGTGACCCAGGGACAGCTCAAGAGACCCAGTACTTC. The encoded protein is CATSDPGTAQETQYF.

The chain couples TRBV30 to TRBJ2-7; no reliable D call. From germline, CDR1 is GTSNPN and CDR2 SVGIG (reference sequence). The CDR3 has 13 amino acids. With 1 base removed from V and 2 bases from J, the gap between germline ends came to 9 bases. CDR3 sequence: CAWSAHGTYEQYF. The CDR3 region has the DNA TGTGCCTGGAGTGCCCACGGCACCTACGAGCAGTACTTC.

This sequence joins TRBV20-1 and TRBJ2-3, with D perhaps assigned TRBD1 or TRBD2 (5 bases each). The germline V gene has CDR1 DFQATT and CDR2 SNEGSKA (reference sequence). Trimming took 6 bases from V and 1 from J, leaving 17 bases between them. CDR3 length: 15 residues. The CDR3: CSAPFRGPGTDTQYF. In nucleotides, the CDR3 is TGCAGTGCCCCCTTTCGGGGCCCGGGCACAGATACGCAGTATTTT.

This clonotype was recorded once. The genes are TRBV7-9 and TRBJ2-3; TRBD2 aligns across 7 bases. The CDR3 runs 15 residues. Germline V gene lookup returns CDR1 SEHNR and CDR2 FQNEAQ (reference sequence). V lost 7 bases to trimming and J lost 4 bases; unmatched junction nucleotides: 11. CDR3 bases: TGTGCCAGCAACCGGGGAGCGGGAATATCAGATACGCAGTATTTT. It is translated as CASNRGAGISDTQYF.

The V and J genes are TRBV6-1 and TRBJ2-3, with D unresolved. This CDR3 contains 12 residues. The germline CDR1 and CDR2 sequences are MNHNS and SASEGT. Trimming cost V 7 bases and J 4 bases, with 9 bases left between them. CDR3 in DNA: TGTGCCAGCAAAAACGGTGCAGATACGCAGTATTTT. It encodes CASKNGADTQYF.

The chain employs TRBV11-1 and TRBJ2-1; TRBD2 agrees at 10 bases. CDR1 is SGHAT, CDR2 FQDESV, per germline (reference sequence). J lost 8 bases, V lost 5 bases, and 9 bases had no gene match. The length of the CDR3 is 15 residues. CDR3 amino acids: CASSRSLAGAYEQFF. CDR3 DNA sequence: TGTGCCAGCAGCCGGTCCCTAGCGGGAGCGTATGAGCAGTTCTTC.

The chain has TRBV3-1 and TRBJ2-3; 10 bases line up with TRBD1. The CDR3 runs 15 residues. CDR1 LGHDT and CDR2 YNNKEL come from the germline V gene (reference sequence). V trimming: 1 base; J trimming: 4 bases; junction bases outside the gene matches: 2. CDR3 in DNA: TGTGCCAGCAGCCAAGGGACAGGGGGACCAGATACGCAGTATTTT. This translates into CASSQGTGGPDTQYF.

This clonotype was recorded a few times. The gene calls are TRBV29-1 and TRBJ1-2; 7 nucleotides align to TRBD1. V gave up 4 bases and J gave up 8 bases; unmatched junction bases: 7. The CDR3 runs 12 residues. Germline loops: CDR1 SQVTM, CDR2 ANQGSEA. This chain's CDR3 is CSVVTGLGGYTF. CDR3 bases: TGCAGCGTTGTGACAGGGCTCGGGGGCTACACCTTC. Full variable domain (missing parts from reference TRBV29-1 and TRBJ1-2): SAVISQKPSRDICQRGTSLTIQCQVDSQVTMMFWYRQQPGQSLTLIATANQGSEATYESGFVIDKFPISRPNLTFSTLTVSNMSPEDSSIYLCSVVTGLGGYTFGSGTRLTVV.

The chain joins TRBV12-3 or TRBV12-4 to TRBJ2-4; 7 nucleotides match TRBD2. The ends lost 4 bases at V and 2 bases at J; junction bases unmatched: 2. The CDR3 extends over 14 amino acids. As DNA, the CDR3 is TGTGCCAGCAGTTCCGGGACTACCAAAAACATTCAGTACTTC. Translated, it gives CASSSGTTKNIQYF.

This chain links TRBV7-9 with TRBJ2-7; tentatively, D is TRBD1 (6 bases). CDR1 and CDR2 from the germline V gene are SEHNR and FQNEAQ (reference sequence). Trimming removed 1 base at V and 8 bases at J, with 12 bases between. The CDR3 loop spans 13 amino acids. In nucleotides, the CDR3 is TGTGCCAGCAGCTTAGGGTACAGGGATAAGCAGTACTTC. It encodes CASSLGYRDKQYF.

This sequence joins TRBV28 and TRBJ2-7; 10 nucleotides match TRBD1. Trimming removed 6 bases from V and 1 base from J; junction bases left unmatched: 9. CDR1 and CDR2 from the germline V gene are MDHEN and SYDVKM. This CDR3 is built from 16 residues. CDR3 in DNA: TGTGCCAGCAGCCCAGAGGGACAGGGGATATCCTACGAGCAGTACTTC. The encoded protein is CASSPEGQGISYEQYF. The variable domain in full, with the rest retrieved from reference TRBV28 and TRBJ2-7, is DVKVTQSSRYLVKRTGEKVFLECVQDMDHENMFWYRQDPGLGLRLIYFSYDVKMKEKGDIPEGYSVSREKKERFSLILESASTNQTSMYLCASSPEGQGISYEQYFGPGTRLTVT.

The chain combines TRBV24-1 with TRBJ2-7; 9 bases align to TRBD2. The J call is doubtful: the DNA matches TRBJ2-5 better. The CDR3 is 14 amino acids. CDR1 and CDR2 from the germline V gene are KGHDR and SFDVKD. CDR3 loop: CATSGSGSGETQYF. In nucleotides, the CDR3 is TGTGCCACCAGTGGTAGCGGGAGTGGGGAGACCCAGTACTTC.

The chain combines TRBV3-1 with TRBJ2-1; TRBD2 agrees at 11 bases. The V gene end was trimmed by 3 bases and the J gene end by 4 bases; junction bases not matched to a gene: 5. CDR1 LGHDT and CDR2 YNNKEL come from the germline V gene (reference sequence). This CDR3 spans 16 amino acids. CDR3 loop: CASSHLAGGKYNEQFF. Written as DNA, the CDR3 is TGTGCCAGCAGCCACCTAGCGGGAGGAAAATACAATGAGCAGTTCTTC.